The T cell receptor (beta chain) described here comes from a study of blood T cells in healthy people across ages. A second PCR, run for about 6 to 12 cycles, used a sample-barcoded 5' primer plus a J-beta primer mix. The template-switch adaptor, which had 12 random nucleotides, put a tag on each cDNA molecule. TCRdb reprocessed the 5' RACE reads via MiXCR and lists one record per CDR3 protein. The sample yields 1.5 million to 2 million distinct CDR3 sequences, approximately 30% seen once. J lost 1 base, V lost 5 bases, and 4 bases had no gene match. Germline V gene sequence: CDR1 DFQATT, CDR2 SNEGSKA (reference sequence). The CDR3 spans 14 residues. Study results and limitations: There were more naive CD4+ cells and higher diversity in long-lived donors than in aged donors.

In this sample, this clonotype turned up a few times. Its target is unknown. In terms of origin and age, donors were healthy Caucasian individuals from Russia aged about 6 to 100. The rearrangement joins TRBV20-1 to TRBJ2-7; 11 positions match TRBD2. The sequenced material came from blood. The clonotype was recovered from a woman under 40 in good health. In nucleotides, the CDR3 is TGCAGTGCTTTCGGGACTAGCGGATCCTACGAGCAGTACTTC. It specifies CSAFGTSGSYEQYF.